The source of this TCR beta chain is a study of T cell repertoires in cytomegalovirus infection (dated by TCRdb to between 2018 and 2020). Regarding the study in general: Recently identified HLA-C-restricted CMV epitopes, whose presentation resists viral immunomodulation, were targeted by peptide stimulations together with well-studied HLA-B-restricted epitopes. Donor HLA type was relevant to the analysis, because carriage of CMV infection together with the matching HLA type was indicated by public TCR beta signatures.

The sample holds a few counts of this clonotype. This clone's antigen is unknown. Base qualities were left out, and no much larger clone turns up one base away. This sample's treatment or condition label indicates: in vitro stimulation with specific CMV peptide epitopes to enrich CMV-specific T cells. What the authors observed across the whole study: In both this cohort and an independent approximately 370-donor cohort, the cumulative frequency of public TCR beta family members distinguished carriers of CMV infection plus the relevant HLA type. The ex vivo response was dominated by HLA-C-restricted CMV-specific TCR beta clonotypes, which also provided the single most frequent clonotype in two of eight donors.

Taken from the germline V gene (reference sequence), the CDR1 and CDR2 loops are SEHNR and FQNEAQ. Reading from cysteine to phenylalanine, the CDR3 counts 15 amino acids. Only the CDR3 part of the read is kept: 45 bases, read in frame from the first base. Compared with germline, V lacks 5 bases and J lacks 2 bases; bases without a gene match: 8. This sample was sequenced with an Illumina HiSeq 1500. The public reads were reprocessed in TCRdb via fastp at Q25 and MiXCR, keeping in-frame beta chains. Rows merge per CDR3 protein into single entries with the most common DNA and genes. Recorded for this sample are around 800,000 distinct CDR3 sequences; around a third of them occurred a single time. Around 12% of the sample comes from the top ten.

This material consisted of cultured CD8+ T cells from PBMCs, taken from culture after CMV antigen stimulation. The V and J genes are TRBV7-9 and TRBJ2-5; 7 central bases correspond to TRBD2. The receptor was isolated from a human donor in good health (CMV status not recorded). Some clones in this sample may be carry-over from other donors' samples. The nucleotide sequence reads TGTGCCAGCAGCCCCTCTCCGGGACTACAAGAGACCCAGTACTTC. This sequence encodes CASSPSPGLQETQYF.